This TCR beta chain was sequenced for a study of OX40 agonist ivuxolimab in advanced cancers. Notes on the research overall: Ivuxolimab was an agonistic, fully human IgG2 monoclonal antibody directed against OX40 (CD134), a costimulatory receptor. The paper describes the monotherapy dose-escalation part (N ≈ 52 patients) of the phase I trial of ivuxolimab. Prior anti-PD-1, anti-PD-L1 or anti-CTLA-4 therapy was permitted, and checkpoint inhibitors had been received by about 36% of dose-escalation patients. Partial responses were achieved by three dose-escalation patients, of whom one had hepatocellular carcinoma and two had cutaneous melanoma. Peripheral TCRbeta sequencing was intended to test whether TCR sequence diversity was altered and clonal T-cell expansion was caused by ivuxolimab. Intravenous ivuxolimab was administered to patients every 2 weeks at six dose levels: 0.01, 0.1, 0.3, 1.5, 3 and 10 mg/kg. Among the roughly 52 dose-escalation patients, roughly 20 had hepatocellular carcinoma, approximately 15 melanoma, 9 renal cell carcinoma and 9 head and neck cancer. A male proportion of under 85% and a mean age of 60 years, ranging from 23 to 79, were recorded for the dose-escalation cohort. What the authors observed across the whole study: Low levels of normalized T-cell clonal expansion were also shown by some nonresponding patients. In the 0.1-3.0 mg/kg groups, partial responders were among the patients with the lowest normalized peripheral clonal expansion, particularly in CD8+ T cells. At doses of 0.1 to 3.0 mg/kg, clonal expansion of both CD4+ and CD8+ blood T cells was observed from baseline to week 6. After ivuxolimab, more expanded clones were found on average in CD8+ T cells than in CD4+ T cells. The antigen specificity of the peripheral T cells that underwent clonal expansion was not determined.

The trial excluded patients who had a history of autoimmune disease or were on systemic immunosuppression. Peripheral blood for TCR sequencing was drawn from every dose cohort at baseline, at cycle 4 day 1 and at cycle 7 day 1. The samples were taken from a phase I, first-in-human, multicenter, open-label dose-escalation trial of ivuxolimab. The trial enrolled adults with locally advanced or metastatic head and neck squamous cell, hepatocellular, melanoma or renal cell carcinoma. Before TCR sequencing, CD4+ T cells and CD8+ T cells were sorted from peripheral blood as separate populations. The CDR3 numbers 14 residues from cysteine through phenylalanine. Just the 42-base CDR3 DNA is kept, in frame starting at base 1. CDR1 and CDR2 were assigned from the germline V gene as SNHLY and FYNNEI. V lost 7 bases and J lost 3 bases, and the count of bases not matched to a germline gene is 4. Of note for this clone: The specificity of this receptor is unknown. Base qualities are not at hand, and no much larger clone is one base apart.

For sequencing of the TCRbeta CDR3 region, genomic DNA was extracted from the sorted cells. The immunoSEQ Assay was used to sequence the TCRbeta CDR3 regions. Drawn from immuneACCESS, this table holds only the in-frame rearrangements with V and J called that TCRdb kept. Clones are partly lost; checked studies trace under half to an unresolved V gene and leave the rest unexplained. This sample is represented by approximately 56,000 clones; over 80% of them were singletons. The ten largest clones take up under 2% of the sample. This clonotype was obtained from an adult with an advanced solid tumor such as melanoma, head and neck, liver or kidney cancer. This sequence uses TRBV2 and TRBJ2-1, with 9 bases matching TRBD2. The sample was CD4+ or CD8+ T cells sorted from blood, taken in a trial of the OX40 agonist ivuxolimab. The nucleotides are TGTGCCAGCACCACGACTAGCGGCTACAATGAGCAGTTCTTC. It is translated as CASTTTSGYNEQFF.